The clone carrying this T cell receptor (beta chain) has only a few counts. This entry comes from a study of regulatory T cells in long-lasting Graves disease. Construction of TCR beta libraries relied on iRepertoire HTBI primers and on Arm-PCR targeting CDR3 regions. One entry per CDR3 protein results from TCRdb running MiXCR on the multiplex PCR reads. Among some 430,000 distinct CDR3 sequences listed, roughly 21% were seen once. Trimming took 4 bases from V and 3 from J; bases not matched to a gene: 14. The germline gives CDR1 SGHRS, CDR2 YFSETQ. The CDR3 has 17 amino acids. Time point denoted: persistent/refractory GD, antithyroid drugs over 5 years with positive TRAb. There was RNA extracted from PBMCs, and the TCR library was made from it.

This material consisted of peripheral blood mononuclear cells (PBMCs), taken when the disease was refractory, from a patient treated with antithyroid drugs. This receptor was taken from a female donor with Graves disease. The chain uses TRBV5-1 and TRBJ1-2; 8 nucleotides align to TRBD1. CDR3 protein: CASSTDRVDQDDYGYTF. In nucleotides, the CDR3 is TGCGCCAGCAGCACGGACAGGGTCGATCAGGACGACTATGGCTACACCTTC.